This paragraph reports one T cell receptor (beta chain). The sample originates from a study of blood T cell repertoires in COVID-19. On the study more broadly: Samples representing acute and convalescent COVID-19 were sourced from the United States, Italy and Spain. T cells, B-cell-depleted T cells, or PBMCs provided the cDNA or gDNA that served as material.

This table comes from immunoSEQ multiplex PCR, and its TCRdb copy is limited to in-frame clones, with some not included. The sample has 130,000 to 150,000 clones; 80% to 90% are singletons. V gave up 10 bases and J gave up 0 bases; unmatched junction bases: 10. The germline CDR1 and CDR2 sequences are WSHSY and SAAADI. CDR3 length: 15 residues. The receptor was derived from a woman aged 55-70 years with active COVID-19. Material for sequencing was peripheral blood. This rearrangement joins TRBV10-2 to TRBJ2-5; 8 positions match TRBD2. The CDR3 DNA reads as TGCGCCACCCGGGATAGCGGGACAAACCAAGAGACCCAGTACTTC. Protein: CATRDSGTNQETQYF.